This T cell receptor beta chain was sequenced in a study of T cells in Graves' hyperthyroidism and ophthalmopathy. Uncontrolled infection, other autoimmune disease, pregnancy or lactation disqualified patients from enrolment. Diagnosis relied on clinical symptoms, serum thyroxine and TRAb, thyroid ultrasound and orbital computed tomography. Isolation of PBMCs was performed on 10 ml fresh peripheral blood. TCR beta CDR3 regions were amplified from RNA transcripts. Carried out on the TCR CDR3, a first-round RT-PCR used the HTBI primer set. TCRdb ran MiXCR on the multiplex PCR reads and lists one entry per CDR3 protein. The sample shows fewer than 650,000 distinct CDR3 sequences, roughly 14% of them seen only once. There are 15 residues in the CDR3. CDR1 is GTSNPN and CDR2 is SVGIG in the germline V gene (reference sequence). With V trimmed by 2 bases and J by 5 bases, 9 bases remained unmatched. The study, taken as a whole, reports: Blood also contained most expanded thyroid clonotypes above 0.001.

This clonotype has only a few counts. Its target is unknown. This sequence joins TRBV30 and TRBJ2-1, with TRBD1 identical over 7 bases. This clonotype was obtained from a woman in her 30s with Graves' hyperthyroidism that later progressed to Graves' ophthalmopathy. The sample comprised blood. This chain's CDR3 is CAWSLDRERNNEQFF. CDR3 bases: TGTGCCTGGAGTCTTGACAGGGAAAGAAACAATGAGCAGTTCTTC.